The 21 T cell receptor beta chains listed next were all sequenced from one sample in a study of human T cells and chemical hapten exposure (dated by TCRdb to the early 2020s). Unfractionated whole blood was collected in Tempus Blood RNA tubes, and total RNA was extracted from that blood. Libraries were constructed by 5' RACE. TCRdb lists the instrument as Illumina MiSeq. TCRdb ran its own pipeline on the public reads, namely fastp trimming at Q25 and MiXCR clone calling, and kept in-frame beta chains. Rows with a matching CDR3 protein are joined into one entry that keeps the most common DNA and genes. The sample includes 150,000 or so distinct CDR3 sequences, with about 4% observed a single time. Roughly 1.4% of the sample is taken by the ten largest. The receptors stem from a female donor in good health.

This clonotype appeared many times. The rearrangement uses TRBV7-3 and TRBJ1-2; 10 bases map to TRBD1. Trimming removed 4 bases from V and 5 bases from J; junction bases left unmatched: 4. Germline-derived CDR1 and CDR2 are SGHTA and FQGTGA. The CDR3 has 14 residues. The CDR3 region is CASSSTGGRYGYTF. The CDR3 DNA reads as TGTGCCAGCAGCTCGACAGGGGGCCGTTATGGCTACACCTTC.

This clonotype was found many times. J is TRBJ2-3 and V is TRBV11-2; a weak D match, TRBD2 (6 bases). Germline V gene data show CDR1 as SGHAT and CDR2 as FQNNGV. Trimming shortened V by 4 bases and J by 0 bases, and 11 bases separated the two germline ends. The CDR3 consists of 15 residues. DNA of the CDR3: TGTGCCAGCAGCTCGCGGGACTGGAGCACAGATACGCAGTATTTT. Protein sequence: CASSSRDWSTDTQYF.

This clonotype appeared many times. The chain uses TRBV7-9 and TRBJ2-5; 7 nucleotides match TRBD1. There are 16 residues in the CDR3. The germline gives CDR1 SEHNR, CDR2 FQNEAQ (reference sequence). V shed 5 bases, J shed 5 bases, and the junction held 14 bases outside the gene matches. The CDR3 nucleotides read TGTGCCAGCAGCCCCCTTAGGGACAGCGGAGCGGAGACCCAGTACTTC. Translation: CASSPLRDSGAETQYF.

Ten or more counts support this clonotype. V usage is TRBV5-1 and J usage is TRBJ2-3, with 13 bases identical to TRBD2. V was clipped by 0 bases and J by 4 bases; unmatched bases: 2. Germline V gives CDR1 SGHRS, CDR2 YFSETQ. The CDR3 loop spans 16 amino acids. The CDR3: CASSLAGLAGADTQYF. The CDR3 DNA follows: TGCGCCAGCAGCTTGGCCGGACTAGCGGGGGCAGATACGCAGTATTTT.

This clonotype was seen repeatedly, ten times or more. The V and J genes are TRBV29-1 and TRBJ2-1, with a weak D call TRBD1 (6 bases). Trimming took off 4 bases at V and 7 bases at J, with 14 bases between the two ends. The germline V gene encodes CDR1 SQVTM and CDR2 ANQGSEA. The CDR3 has 13 amino acids. The CDR3 loop reads CSVGGQLGNEQFF. The CDR3 coding sequence is TGCAGCGTTGGAGGACAGTTGGGGAATGAGCAGTTCTTC.

Ten or more counts support this clonotype. The J gene is TRBJ1-6, the V gene TRBV19, with D unresolved. Trimming left V 4 bases short and J 4 bases short, with 8 bases between. This CDR3 spans 14 amino acids. Germline CDR1 is LNHDA and CDR2 is SQIVND (reference sequence). The CDR3 loop reads CASSRAEYNSPLHF. Written as DNA, the CDR3 is TGTGCCAGTAGTAGGGCTGAATATAATTCACCCCTCCACTTT.

Many counts were recorded for this clonotype. The chain employs TRBV6-5 and TRBJ1-6; D is unclear. V was trimmed by 0 bases and J by 13 bases, leaving 13 bases between them. CDR3 length equals 14 residues. From germline, CDR1 is MNHEY and CDR2 SVGAGI. The CDR3 region has the DNA TGTGCCAGCAGTTACTCCCGTGGGGAACACCCCCTCCACTTT. It is translated as CASSYSRGEHPLHF.

Ten or more counts support this clonotype. The genes are TRBV6-5 and TRBJ1-6, with D possibly TRBD1 on 5 matching bases. V was shortened by 2 bases and J by 8 bases, with 13 bases between the two germline ends. Germline assignment: CDR1 MNHEY and CDR2 SVGAGI. The CDR3 has 15 residues. The CDR3 nucleotides read TGTGCCAGCAGTTACAGTTCGGGAGGGGATTCACCCCTCCACTTT. This sequence encodes CASSYSSGGDSPLHF.

This clonotype was seen repeatedly, ten times or more. The gene calls are TRBV7-8 and TRBJ1-1, with TRBD1 identical over 7 bases. V lost 1 base to trimming and J lost 3 bases; unmatched junction nucleotides: 5. Germline assignment: CDR1 SGHVS and CDR2 FQNEAQ. The CDR3 consists of 15 residues. In DNA, the CDR3 is TGTGCCAGCAGCTTAGAGGGGGCGCGGGACACTGAAGCTTTCTTT. Protein sequence: CASSLEGARDTEAFF.

This clonotype was recorded many times. V and J are TRBV7-9 and TRBJ1-4, with 10 nucleotides matching TRBD1. The V and J ends lost 5 bases and 6 bases, in that order; junction bases with no gene match: 3. The length of the CDR3 is 14 residues. Germline loops: CDR1 SEHNR, CDR2 FQNEAQ (reference sequence). CDR3 residues: CASSTGTGDEKLFF. Here the CDR3 DNA reads TGTGCCAGCAGCACCGGGACAGGGGATGAAAAACTGTTTTTT.

This chain uses TRBV10-3 with TRBJ2-7; tentative D call: TRBD2 (5 bases). This CDR3 is 13 amino acids long. Trimming took 5 bases from V and 11 from J, leaving 19 bases between them. Per the germline V gene, CDR1 is ENHRY and CDR2 is SYGVKD. CDR3 bases: TGTGCCATCAGTACCAATCCTAGCCAAGAGAAGTACTTC. It translates to CAISTNPSQEKYF.

The rearrangement uses TRBV7-8 and TRBJ1-1; D gene unclear. Germline CDR1 SGHVS, CDR2 FQNEAQ. Trimming removed 0 bases from V and 11 bases from J, with 13 bases in between. The CDR3 covers 13 residues. CDR3 DNA: TGTGCCAGCAGCTTAGCGCAGCGAGGGCCGGCTTTCTTT. Translated: CASSLAQRGPAFF.

Remarks on this clonotype: The junction does not match germline at one end; this may be a read error. This chain joins TRBV24-1 and TRBJ2-2, with D perhaps matching TRBD2 (6 bases). The length of the CDR3 is 17 residues. Germline V gives CDR1 KGHDR, CDR2 SFDVKD. The CDR3 DNA reads TGTGAAAAAAGTGGGGGGAAAGGGATATTGAAAAAAGGGGAGATGTTTTTT. This sequence encodes CEKSGGKGILKKGEMFF.

There are many counts of this clonotype. V and J are TRBV5-1 and TRBJ2-2; TRBD1 aligns across 7 bases. The CDR3 totals 15 residues. V dropped 0 bases and J dropped 4; count of bases not matched to a gene: 3. CDR1 is SGHRS and CDR2 is YFSETQ in the germline V gene. CDR3 protein: CASSLGTGATGELFF. The CDR3 DNA sequence: TGCGCCAGCAGCTTGGGTACAGGGGCCACCGGGGAGCTGTTTTTT.

This clonotype was observed at least ten times. The chain links TRBV5-1 to TRBJ2-3, with D uncertain. The CDR3 is 13 amino acids. V gave up 4 bases and J gave up 3 bases, with 9 bases separating them. Germline assignment: CDR1 SGHRS and CDR2 YFSETQ. CDR3 nucleotides: TGCGCCAGCAGCAACCCCCCGACAGATACGCAGTATTTT. It translates to CASSNPPTDTQYF.

This clonotype was counted at least ten times. The chain joins TRBV28 to TRBJ1-1, with 7 positions matching TRBD1. The CDR3 covers 16 residues. V was clipped by 6 bases and J by 2 bases; unmatched bases: 12. The germline gives CDR1 MDHEN, CDR2 SYDVKM. The CDR3 spells CASSPRGRGRNTEAFF. Written as DNA, the CDR3 is TGTGCCAGCAGCCCCCGGGGGAGGGGGCGAAACACTGAAGCTTTCTTT.

The table lists this clonotype with many counts. This chain uses TRBV12-3 or TRBV12-4 with TRBJ1-2; 10 bases fit TRBD1. This CDR3 is 15 amino acids long. The junction had 9 bases not matched to a gene; V was cut back by 3 bases and J by 8 bases. For the CDR3, the DNA is TGTGCCAGCAGTTTTGGGGACAGGGGAATCGGCGGCTACACCTTC. It translates to CASSFGDRGIGGYTF.

The sample holds many counts of this clonotype. The V call is TRBV4-2, the J call TRBJ1-6; D call uncertain. The V gene's germline CDR1 is LGHNA and CDR2 YNFKEQ. The CDR3 has 15 amino acids. V gave up 0 bases and J gave up 7 bases, with 10 bases separating them. CDR3 region: CASSQDSIENSPLHF. The CDR3 DNA reads as TGTGCCAGCAGCCAAGATTCCATTGAAAATTCACCCCTCCACTTT.

This clonotype was counted many times. The chain combines TRBV12-3 or TRBV12-4 with TRBJ1-1; no firm D call. V was trimmed by 2 bases and J by 7 bases, leaving 8 bases between them. The CDR3 contains 12 residues. CDR3 nucleotides: TGTGCCAGCAGTTTACGGTACCATGAAGCTTTCTTT. Its translation is CASSLRYHEAFF.

In this sample, this clonotype turned up many times. The V and J genes are TRBV7-2 and TRBJ1-6, with D possibly matching TRBD1 (6 bases). In germline, CDR1 is SGHTA, CDR2 FQGNSA. V gave up 1 base and J gave up 7 bases, with 11 bases separating them. This CDR3 comprises 15 residues. CDR3 sequence reads: CASSLGRGANSPLHF. Here the CDR3 DNA reads TGTGCCAGCAGCTTAGGCAGGGGCGCCAATTCACCCCTCCACTTT. Using reference TRBV7-2 and TRBJ1-6 for the parts outside the CDR3, the full variable domain is GAGVSQSPSNKVTEKGKDVELRCDPISGHTALYWYRQSLGQGLEFLIYFQGNSAPDKSGLPSDRFSAERTGGSVSTLTIQRTQQEDSAVYLCASSLGRGANSPLHFGNGTRLTVT.

The table lists this clonotype with many counts. This sequence joins TRBV2 and TRBJ1-1; TRBD1 might be the D (6 bases). V was trimmed by 7 bases and J by 0 bases, leaving 9 bases between them. CDR1 and CDR2 (germline): SNHLY, FYNNEI. The CDR3 runs 13 residues. DNA for the CDR3: TGTGCCAGCAAAGGACAGCTGAACACTGAAGCTTTCTTT. Residues: CASKGQLNTEAFF.